A single TCR beta chain is shown here with its context. This clone's antigen is unknown. Base qualities were left out, and no much larger clone turns up one base away. Participants in the prospective study were aged 18 to 89 years, lived in 20 to 25 United States geographic areas, and enrolled through a virtual design. To assign participants to cohorts, the prospective study relied on clinical history that participants themselves reported in a screening survey and a study questionnaire. Recovered participants in ImmuneRACE Cohort 3 were defined by two consecutive negative NP/OP PCR tests, clearance by a healthcare professional, or resolution of symptoms. Mobile phlebotomists in the prospective study collected whole blood, serum and a nasopharyngeal or oropharyngeal swab from every participant. Participants in the prospective study had the option to provide additional blood draws and questionnaires over a roughly 2-month period. Prospective study blood samples were shipped either frozen or at room temperature before DNA extraction.

This entry comes from a study of blood T cell repertoires in COVID-19 (dated by TCRdb to the early 2020s). Looking at the study overall: Collaborator samples came from the United States, Italy and Spain and covered acute and convalescent phases of COVID-19. The material from the prospective study consisted of cDNA or gDNA derived from T cells, B-cell-depleted T cells, or PBMCs. Deeply sampled blood TCRbeta repertoires from subjects exposed to, actively infected with, or recovered from COVID-19 were included in the dataset. The samples were drawn from the first 160 participants of the ongoing ImmuneRACE study and from over 950 subjects provided by 6 global collaborators. Nearly every sample came with metadata listing a de-identified subject ID, COVID-19 status, age in years and sex. Where HLA class I and class II types were available, the types were taken from metadata supplied by the sample provider, not from assay-based typing. The repertoires were released in a freely available public database intended as a resource for research on the immune response to SARS-CoV-2.

The germline V gene supplies CDR1 SNHLY and CDR2 FYNNEI. At the junction V is shortened by 6 bases and J by 1 base, with 12 bases in between. Including the terminal cysteine and phenylalanine, the CDR3 comprises 14 residues. Here the CDR3 DNA is all that survives: 42 bases in frame from base 1. The immunoSEQ Assay, a bias-controlled multiplex PCR, was used to amplify TCRbeta CDR3 regions from genomic DNA. The source study handled its data this way. Within the assay, amplification of reference gene primers was used to estimate how many nucleated cells each sample contained. To quantify the absolute abundance of each unique TCRbeta CDR3 rearrangement, sequence reads were collapsed and filtered. Productive Simpson clonality was computed per sample as the square root of Simpson's diversity index over productive rearrangements. Held by TCRdb, this immuneACCESS table contains in-frame sequences only and omits some clones. Under half of the omission traces to an unresolved V gene where checked; the cause of the rest is unknown. V and J calls and clone size are copied from that table; D and trimming were computed from the DNA. Here the sample has 250,000 to 400,000 clones; roughly nine tenths occur a single time. In total, the top ten clones hold 2.6% of the sample.

The paper's findings and limits, for the study overall: How much clinical and demographic metadata was included differed by source and by participant, and the metadata was provided uncurated.

The source of this sequence is a man between 60 and 75 years old who had recovered from COVID-19. The sequence links TRBV2 to TRBJ1-1; the best D guess is TRBD1, with 5 bases matching. The specimen was PBMCs or T cells enriched from blood (not recorded which). The CDR3 region reads CASRRQIQNTEAFF. The sequence in DNA is TGTGCCAGCAGACGACAGATTCAGAACACTGAAGCTTTCTTT.